This TCR beta chain was recorded in a study of blood T cell repertoires in COVID-19. Study-wide background: Collection of acute and convalescent COVID-19 samples took place in the United States, Italy and Spain. The cDNA or gDNA used as material had been derived from T cells, B-cell-depleted T cells, or PBMCs.

Under the authors' procedure: Amplification with reference gene primers provided the estimates of nucleated cell counts. This table comes from immunoSEQ multiplex PCR, and its TCRdb copy is limited to in-frame clones, with some not included. V, J and clone size reflect that table, while D and trimming were determined from the DNA. The sample carries under 300,000 clones, 75% to 85% recorded once. A note on this clone: Compared with germline, one end of the junction differs, possibly owing to a read error.

This CDR3 is built from 16 residues. Germline lookup yields CDR1 SSHAT and CDR2 FNYEAQ (reference sequence). What was sequenced was peripheral blood. The chain uses TRBV7-7 and TRBJ2-7, with 7 bases identical to TRBD1. The receptor's source is a human donor in a cohort sampled during active COVID-19. This CDR3 reads CASSQPRDRGTYEQYF. CDR3 DNA sequence: TGTGCTAGCAGCCAACCCCGGGACAGAGGAACCTACGAGCAGTACTTC.